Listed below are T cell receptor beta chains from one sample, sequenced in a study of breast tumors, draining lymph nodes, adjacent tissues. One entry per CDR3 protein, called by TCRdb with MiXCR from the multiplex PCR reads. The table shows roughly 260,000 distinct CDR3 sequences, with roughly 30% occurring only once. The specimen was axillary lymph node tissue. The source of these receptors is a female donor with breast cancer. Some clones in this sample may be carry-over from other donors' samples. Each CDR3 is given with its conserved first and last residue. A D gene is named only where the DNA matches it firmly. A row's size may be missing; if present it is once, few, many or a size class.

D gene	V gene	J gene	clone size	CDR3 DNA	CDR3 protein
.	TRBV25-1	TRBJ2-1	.	TGTGCCAGCAGCCTACCCGGGGCCTCCTACAATGAGCAGTTCTTC	CASSLPGASYNEQFF
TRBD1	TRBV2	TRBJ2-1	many	TGTGCCAGCAGGGGGACAGGGTATGAGCAGTTCTTC	CASRGTGYEQFF
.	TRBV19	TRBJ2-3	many	TGTGCCAGTACTCTACGGGATACGCAGTATTTT	CASTLRDTQYF
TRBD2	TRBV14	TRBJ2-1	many	TGTGCCAGCAACCCGGGAGGGGGACTAGCCTACAATGAGCAGTTCTTC	CASNPGGGLAYNEQFF
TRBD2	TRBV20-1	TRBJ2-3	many	TGCAGTGCTAGAGATTCGCTAGCGGGAGCGGCAGATACGCAGTATTTT	CSARDSLAGAADTQYF
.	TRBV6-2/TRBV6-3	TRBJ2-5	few	TGTGCCAGCAGTCACTCGGAGGTTGCGGAGACCCAGTACTTC	CASSHSEVAETQYF
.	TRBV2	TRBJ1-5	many	TGTGCCAGCGGAGGCGGGGATCAGCCCCAGCATTTT	CASGGGDQPQHF
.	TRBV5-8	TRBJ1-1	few	TGTGCCAGCAGCCGAGGAGCAGAATTAATGAACACTGAAGCTTTCTTT	CASSRGAELMNTEAFF
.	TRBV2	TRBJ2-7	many	TGTGCCAGCAGAAGGGAATCGCAGTACGAGCAGTACTTC	CASRRESQYEQYF
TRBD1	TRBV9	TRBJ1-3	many	TGTGCCAGCAGCGGGGGACAGACAGGAAACACCATATATTTT	CASSGGQTGNTIYF
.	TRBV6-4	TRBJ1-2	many	TGTGCCAGCAGTAAGGGACGGGACATCACCTTC	CASSKGRDITF
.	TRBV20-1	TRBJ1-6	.	TGCAGTGCTATAGCCGGTACGGGAAGTTCACCCCTCCACTTT	CSAIAGTGSSPLHF
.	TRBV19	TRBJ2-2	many	TGTGCCAGTAGTCTAAGATCATGGTACACCGGGGAGCTGTTTTTT	CASSLRSWYTGELFF
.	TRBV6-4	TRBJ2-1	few	TGTGCCAGCAGTATATACAGGGCGGGTAATGAGCAGTTCTTC	CASSIYRAGNEQFF
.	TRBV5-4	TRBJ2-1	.	TGTGCCAGCAGCTTGGCCGGGGGCCTGGACGGCAATGAGCAGTTCTTC	CASSLAGGLDGNEQFF
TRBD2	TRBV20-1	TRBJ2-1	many	TGCAGTGCTAGATCTGATAGGGCGGGAGGGATCAATGAGCAGTTCTTC	CSARSDRAGGINEQFF
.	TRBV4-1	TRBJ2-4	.	TGCGCCAGCAGCCAACCGAGACTAGCCAAAAACATTCAGTACTTC	CASSQPRLAKNIQYF
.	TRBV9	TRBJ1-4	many	TGTGCCAGCAGCCCGACTCTGGCGGGGGTTGCTAATGAAAAACTGTTTTTT	CASSPTLAGVANEKLFF
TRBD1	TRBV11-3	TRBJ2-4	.	TGTGCCACCCGGCCAGGGGGCAGCACCATTCAGTACTTC	CATRPGGSTIQYF
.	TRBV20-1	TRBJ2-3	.	TGCAGTGCTAGTCTCTGGGGGCGGTACAATGAGCAGTATTTT	CSASLWGRYNEQYF
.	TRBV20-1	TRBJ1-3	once	TGCAGTGCCGCGGTGCGATATGGCTACACCATATATTTT	CSAAVRYGYTIYF
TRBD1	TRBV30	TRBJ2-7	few	TGTGCCTGGACCCCCGGACAGGACTACGAGCAGTACTTC	CAWTPGQDYEQYF
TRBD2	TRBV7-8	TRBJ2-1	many	TGTGCCAGCAGCCCGGGACTAGCGGGCAACAATGAGCAGTTCTTC	CASSPGLAGNNEQFF
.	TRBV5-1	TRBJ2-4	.	TGCGCCAGCAGCTCAGGGACCCAAAACATTCAGTACTTC	CASSSGTQNIQYF
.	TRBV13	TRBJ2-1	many	TGTGCCAGCAGCAGTAGACAGGCGGATAACAATGAGCAGTTCTTC	CASSSRQADNNEQFF
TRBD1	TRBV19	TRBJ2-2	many	TGTGCCAGTAGTATAGATGCAGGGGGATACGCGAACACCGGGGAGCTGTTTTTT	CASSIDAGGYANTGELFF
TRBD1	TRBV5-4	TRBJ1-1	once	TGTGCCAGCAGCGCCACGACAGGGGGTCGGACTGAAGCTTTCTTT	CASSATTGGRTEAFF
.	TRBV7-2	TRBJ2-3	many	TGTGCCAGCAGCTTAAAGGTCCTCTCGTGGGGGAATACGCAGTATTTT	CASSLKVLSWGNTQYF
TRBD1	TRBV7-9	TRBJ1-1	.	TGTGCCAGCAGCTTCGGACAGGGTCCCACTGAAGCTTTCTTT	CASSFGQGPTEAFF
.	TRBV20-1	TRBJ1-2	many	TGCAGTGCTATTGGGAATCGGTATGGCTACACCTTC	CSAIGNRYGYTF
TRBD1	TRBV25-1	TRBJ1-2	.	TGTGCCAGCAGTGAATTTCAGGGGGGCTACTATGGCTACACCTTC	CASSEFQGGYYGYTF
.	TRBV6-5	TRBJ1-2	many	TGTGCCAGCAGTGGAATGGGGATGGGTTACACCTTC	CASSGMGMGYTF
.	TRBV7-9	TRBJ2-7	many	TGTGCCAGCAGCCCCCAGGGTCCTCTTGCGGTCTACGAGCAGTACTTC	CASSPQGPLAVYEQYF
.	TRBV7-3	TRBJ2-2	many	TGTGCCAGCAGCACAGGGAGAACCGGGGAGCTGTTTTTT	CASSTGRTGELFF
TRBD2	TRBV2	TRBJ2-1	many	TGTGCCAGCAGTGAATTGGGACTAGCGCCTATACTAGATACTGAGCAGTTCTTC	CASSELGLAPILDTEQFF
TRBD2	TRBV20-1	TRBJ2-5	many	TGCAGTGCTGATAGCGGGAAGGGCCAAGAGACCCAGTACTTC	CSADSGKGQETQYF
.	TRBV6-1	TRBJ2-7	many	TGTGCCAGCAGTGAATGGGGCAGGGGCTACGAGCAGTACTTC	CASSEWGRGYEQYF
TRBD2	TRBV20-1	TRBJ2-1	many	TGCAGTGCTAGAGGGGGACTAGCGGGATGGATAAACAATGAGCAGTTCTTC	CSARGGLAGWINNEQFF
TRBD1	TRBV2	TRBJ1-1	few	TGTGCCAGCAGACCCAGGGGGCGGGCGGACACTGAAGCTTTCTTT	CASRPRGRADTEAFF
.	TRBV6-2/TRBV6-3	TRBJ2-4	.	TGTGCCAGCAGTTACAGGGGGGACATTCAGTACTTC	CASSYRGDIQYF
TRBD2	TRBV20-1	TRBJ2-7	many	TGCAGTGCTAGGCGGGGGGCCTACGAGCAGTACTTC	CSARRGAYEQYF
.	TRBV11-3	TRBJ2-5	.	TGTGCCAGCAGCCACGGGACGTTCCGAGAGACCCAGTACTTC	CASSHGTFRETQYF
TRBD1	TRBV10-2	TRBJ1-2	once	TGCGCCAGCAGAGACAGGGGGACAGCCTATGGCTACACCTTC	CASRDRGTAYGYTF
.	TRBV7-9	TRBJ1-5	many	TGTGCCAGCAGCTCCGACAGAGATCAGCCCCAGCATTTT	CASSSDRDQPQHF
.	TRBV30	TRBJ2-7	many	TGTGCCTGGAGTGTTCATAGCTACGAGCAGTACTTC	CAWSVHSYEQYF
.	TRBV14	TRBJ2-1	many	TGTGCCAGCAGCCCCGGGATGGACTACAATGAGCAGTTCTTC	CASSPGMDYNEQFF
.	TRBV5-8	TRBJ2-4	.	TGTGCCAGCAGCTTGCCAGGGGCGGGGATGGACATTCAGTACTTC	CASSLPGAGMDIQYF
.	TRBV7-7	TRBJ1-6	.	TGTGCTAGCGGCTCGGGGCATAATTCACCCCTCCACTTT	CASGSGHNSPLHF